Listed below are T cell receptor beta chains from one sample, sequenced in a study of blood T cells in healthy people across ages. Via MiXCR, TCRdb re-called the 5' RACE reads, giving one row per CDR3 protein. The data contain some 640,000 distinct CDR3 sequences, 25% to 35% of them seen just once; the ten biggest clones take up about a sixth. Sequencing was performed on blood. The origin of the receptors is a woman of 80 years or more in good health. The CDR3 runs from the conserved cysteine through the conserved F or W. D genes are given only for firm matches. The size of a clone is reported for some rows only, either as once, few or many, or as a class for expanded clones.

j_gene,d_gene,abundance,v_gene,CDR3nt,CDR3aa
TRBJ1-2,TRBD1,many,TRBV4-2,TGTGCCAGCAGCCAGCCTGGACAGGGAAACTATGGCTACACCTTC,CASSQPGQGNYGYTF
TRBJ2-3,TRBD2,.,TRBV6-2/TRBV6-3,TGTGCCAGTACTTCCGGGGGGGCCGTCCGAGGTACGCAGTATTTT,CASTSGGAVRGTQYF
TRBJ1-5,.,.,TRBV20-1,TGCAGTGCTCCCAAGGAGGGAGGGGGCAATCAGCCCCAGCATTTT,CSAPKEGGGNQPQHF
TRBJ2-1,TRBD1,many,TRBV12-3/TRBV12-4,TGTGCCAGCCGTAGAAGGACAGGGGCGTCTAATGAGCAGTTCTTC,CASRRRTGASNEQFF
TRBJ2-1,TRBD1,.,TRBV11-2,TGTGCCAGCAGTTTGACAGGGGCCCTGTCCAATGAGCAGTTCTTC,CASSLTGALSNEQFF
TRBJ1-2,.,.,TRBV6-2/TRBV6-3,TGTGCCAGCAGTTATGCGCCTTACTATGGCTACACCTTC,CASSYAPYYGYTF
TRBJ2-5,.,many,TRBV5-6,TGTGCCAGCAGCTTGAGTGCCGGCCTCCCACAGACCCAGTACTTC,CASSLSAGLPQTQYF
TRBJ2-3,TRBD2,many,TRBV29-1,TGCAGCGTTGATTCAGTAGCGGGGGCTAGCACAGATACGCAGTATTTT,CSVDSVAGASTDTQYF
TRBJ2-3,TRBD2,many,TRBV6-5,TGTGCCAGCAGTTACTCAAGCGGGGGGGCGTCTGCAGATACGCAGTATTTT,CASSYSSGGASADTQYF
TRBJ2-3,.,many,TRBV28,TGTGCCAGCAGTTTTGTAGATACGCAGTATTTT,CASSFVDTQYF
TRBJ2-7,.,.,TRBV6-1,TGTGCCAGCAGTGAAGCCCCTCGCGGGGCCTACGAGCAGTACTTC,CASSEAPRGAYEQYF
TRBJ1-1,.,few,TRBV7-9,TGTGCCAGCAGCGAGGCGGCCACGAACACTGAAGCTTTCTTT,CASSEAATNTEAFF
TRBJ2-3,.,many,TRBV7-2,TGTGCCAGCAGCTTACGAGTGGGGTCAGATACGCAGTATTTT,CASSLRVGSDTQYF
TRBJ2-7,.,many,TRBV20-1,TGCAGTGCTCCCGCGGGGGCCTCCTACGAGCAGTACTTC,CSAPAGASYEQYF
TRBJ1-2,.,many,TRBV10-3,TGTGCCATCAGAGTCGTAAACTATGGCTACACCTTC,CAIRVVNYGYTF
TRBJ2-3,.,.,TRBV7-2,TGTGCCAGCAGCTTAGGGGGCTACTTGTCAGATACGCAGTATTTT,CASSLGGYLSDTQYF
TRBJ1-1,.,few,TRBV6-5,TGTGCCAGCAGGAGTGGGACAACGCTGAACACTGAAGCTTTCTTT,CASRSGTTLNTEAFF
TRBJ2-1,.,many,TRBV15,TGTGCCACCAGCAGAGATCGTCTGCATGAGCAGTTCTTC,CATSRDRLHEQFF